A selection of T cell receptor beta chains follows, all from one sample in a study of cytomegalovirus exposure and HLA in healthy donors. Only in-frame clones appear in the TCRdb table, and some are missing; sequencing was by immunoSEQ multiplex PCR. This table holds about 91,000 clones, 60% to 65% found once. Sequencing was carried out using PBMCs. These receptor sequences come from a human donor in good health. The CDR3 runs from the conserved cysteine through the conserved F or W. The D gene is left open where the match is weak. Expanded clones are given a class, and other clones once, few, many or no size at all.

cdr3_aa: CASSPLTGKVEKLFF
cdr3_nt: TGCGCCAGCAGCCCCCTGACAGGGAAGGTCGAAAAACTGTTTTTT
clone_size: .
v_call: TRBV5-1
d_call: TRBD1
j_call: TRBJ1-4

cdr3_aa: CASSGQGQETQYF
cdr3_nt: TGTGCCAGCAGTGGACAGGGTCAAGAGACCCAGTACTTC
clone_size: few
v_call: TRBV6-5
d_call: TRBD1
j_call: TRBJ2-5

cdr3_aa: CATSTDRLAGGFSYNEQFF
cdr3_nt: TGTGCCACCAGCACAGACAGACTAGCGGGGGGGTTCTCCTACAATGAGCAGTTCTTC
clone_size: once
v_call: TRBV15
d_call: TRBD2
j_call: TRBJ2-1

cdr3_aa: CASSFSRGRGDTEAFF
cdr3_nt: TGTGCCAGCAGCTTTAGCAGGGGGCGTGGGGACACTGAAGCTTTCTTT
clone_size: .
v_call: TRBV5-8
d_call: TRBD1
j_call: TRBJ1-1

cdr3_aa: CASSYDSAGGNTIYF
cdr3_nt: TGTGCCAGCAGTTACGACAGCGCTGGGGGAAACACCATATATTTT
clone_size: .
v_call: TRBV6-5
d_call: .
j_call: TRBJ1-3

cdr3_aa: CASSAYRETGYNEQFF
cdr3_nt: TGTGCCAGCAGCGCCTATCGTGAGACAGGGTACAATGAGCAGTTCTTC
clone_size: once
v_call: TRBV5-8
d_call: TRBD1
j_call: TRBJ2-1

cdr3_aa: CASSAGTGEGYGYTF
cdr3_nt: TGTGCCAGCAGCGCGGGGACAGGGGAAGGCTATGGCTACACCTTC
clone_size: .
v_call: TRBV9
d_call: TRBD1
j_call: TRBJ1-2

cdr3_aa: CASSLEQGAYGYTF
cdr3_nt: TGTGCCAGCAGCTTAGAACAAGGGGCCTATGGCTACACCTTC
clone_size: few
v_call: TRBV11-3
d_call: .
j_call: TRBJ1-2

cdr3_aa: CASRLEGWMNTEAFF
cdr3_nt: TGTGCCAGCAGACTAGAAGGATGGATGAACACTGAAGCTTTCTTT
clone_size: medium-sized
v_call: TRBV27
d_call: .
j_call: TRBJ1-1

cdr3_aa: CATSRDLISSHEQFF
cdr3_nt: TGTGCCACCAGCAGAGATCTAATTAGCAGCCATGAGCAGTTCTTC
clone_size: .
v_call: TRBV15
d_call: .
j_call: TRBJ2-1

cdr3_aa: CASSVAGQTDTQYF
cdr3_nt: TGTGCCAGCAGCGTAGCCGGACAAACAGATACGCAGTATTTT
clone_size: .
v_call: TRBV9
d_call: .
j_call: TRBJ2-3

cdr3_aa: CASSQEPGTGWGETQYF
cdr3_nt: TGCGCCAGCAGCCAAGAACCAGGGACAGGGTGGGGGGAGACCCAGTACTTC
clone_size: few
v_call: TRBV4-1
d_call: TRBD1
j_call: TRBJ2-5

cdr3_aa: CASSSGPGVYEQYF
cdr3_nt: TGTGCCAGCAGTTCGGGACCAGGGGTCTACGAGCAGTACTTC
clone_size: .
v_call: TRBV28
d_call: .
j_call: TRBJ2-7

cdr3_aa: CASSRYSGGQVGELFF
cdr3_nt: TGCGCCAGCAGCCGGTACAGTGGGGGCCAGGTCGGGGAGCTGTTTTTT
clone_size: .
v_call: TRBV4-1
d_call: .
j_call: TRBJ2-2

cdr3_aa: CASSLQGQGNTGELFF
cdr3_nt: TGTGCCAGCAGCTTACAGGGACAGGGGAACACCGGGGAGCTGTTTTTT
clone_size: .
v_call: TRBV7-3
d_call: TRBD1
j_call: TRBJ2-2

cdr3_aa: CASSVNSGFTNEKLFF
cdr3_nt: TGTGCCAGCAGCGTCAATTCAGGGTTCACTAATGAAAAACTGTTTTTT
clone_size: .
v_call: TRBV7-9
d_call: .
j_call: TRBJ1-4

cdr3_aa: CASSLITGTGDEQFF
cdr3_nt: TGTGCCAGCAGCTTAATAACCGGGACAGGGGATGAGCAGTTCTTC
clone_size: .
v_call: TRBV11-2
d_call: TRBD1
j_call: TRBJ2-1

cdr3_aa: CASSKTRMNTEAFF
cdr3_nt: TGTGCCAGCAGCAAGACAAGAATGAACACTGAAGCTTTCTTT
clone_size: .
v_call: TRBV6-5
d_call: .
j_call: TRBJ1-1

cdr3_aa: CASSLGIRTQETQYF
cdr3_nt: TGTGCCAGCAGCTTAGGAATTAGGACTCAAGAGACCCAGTACTTC
clone_size: few
v_call: TRBV7-8
d_call: .
j_call: TRBJ2-5

cdr3_aa: CAADRRHGYTF
cdr3_nt: TGCGCCGCGGACAGAAGGCATGGCTACACCTTC
clone_size: .
v_call: TRBV10-1
d_call: .
j_call: TRBJ1-2

cdr3_aa: CASSPGQGPYNEQFF
cdr3_nt: TGTGCCAGCAGCCCGGGACAGGGGCCCTACAATGAGCAGTTCTTC
clone_size: few
v_call: TRBV7-8
d_call: TRBD1
j_call: TRBJ2-1

cdr3_aa: CASSPWTGGTGELFF
cdr3_nt: TGTGCCAGCAGCCCATGGACAGGGGGCACCGGGGAGCTGTTTTTT
clone_size: few
v_call: TRBV9
d_call: TRBD1
j_call: TRBJ2-2

cdr3_aa: CASSYDGGEDEQFF
cdr3_nt: TGTGCCAGCAGTTACGACGGAGGAGAGGATGAGCAGTTCTTC
clone_size: .
v_call: TRBV6-6
d_call: .
j_call: TRBJ2-1

cdr3_aa: CASGLAGPSYNEQFF
cdr3_nt: TGTGCCAGCGGACTAGCGGGGCCCTCCTACAATGAGCAGTTCTTC
clone_size: .
v_call: TRBV7-3
d_call: TRBD2
j_call: TRBJ2-1

cdr3_aa: CASSGTGGVSSGNTIYF
cdr3_nt: TGTGCCAGCAGCGGGACAGGGGGTGTAAGCTCTGGAAACACCATATATTTT
clone_size: .
v_call: TRBV7-2
d_call: TRBD1
j_call: TRBJ1-3

cdr3_aa: CASSPPEGADVEAFF
cdr3_nt: TGTGCCAGCTCGCCACCGGAGGGTGCGGATGTTGAAGCTTTCTTT
clone_size: .
v_call: TRBV18
d_call: .
j_call: TRBJ1-1